This note documents a single T cell receptor beta chain sequence. The data were taken from a study of cytotoxic CD8 clonotypes in ibrutinib-treated CLL. About the research overall: Samples yielded averages of approximately 260,000 productive templates and 94,000 or so productive rearrangements.

With sequencing, the targeted depth ranged from 1 in 200,000 to 1 in 1 million T cells. The repertoire was sequenced with immunoSEQ multiplex PCR; TCRdb's copy has only in-frame clones and lacks some. Among roughly 180,000 clones, 84% were seen once, and the ten largest hold 4.6%. There are 14 residues in the CDR3. The V gene's germline CDR1 is SGHRS and CDR2 YFSETQ. Trimming cost V 4 bases and J 3 bases; bases outside gene matches: 6. The TCR comes from a human donor with chronic lymphocytic leukemia. The chain is built from TRBV5-1 and TRBJ1-1; 7 bases agree with TRBD1. Material: PBMCs, obtained after 24 months of ibrutinib treatment. This CDR3 reads CASSPNRGDTEAFF. CDR3 nucleotides: TGCGCCAGCAGCCCAAACAGGGGTGACACTGAAGCTTTCTTT.